This T cell receptor beta chain was profiled in a study of blood T cell repertoires in COVID-19. The wider study: Samples representing acute and convalescent COVID-19 were sourced from the United States, Italy and Spain. Nucleic acid was either cDNA or gDNA, and it came from T cells, B-cell-depleted T cells, or PBMCs.

Sequenced by immunoSEQ multiplex PCR; TCRdb stores in-frame clones only, minus some. The sample carries under 450,000 clones, 70% to 90% recorded once. Participants spanned ages roughly 18 to 95 years and resided in about 25 US areas. Sequencing was carried out using PBMCs or T cells enriched from blood (not recorded which). This receptor was taken from a young man who had recovered from COVID-19.

The CDR3 nucleotides read TGTGCCAGCAGCCAAGGAGACAGGGGGCGACAGCCTGAAGACACTGAAGCTTTCTTT. Its translation is CASSQGDRGRQPEDTEAFF. The chain is built from TRBV14 and TRBJ1-1, with 10 bases that match TRBD1. Germline CDR1 reads SGHDN; CDR2 reads FVKESK. Germline trimming cut 1 base from V and 3 bases from J; bases unmatched to any gene: 14. There are 19 residues in the CDR3.